Following are 14 T cell receptor beta chains from one sample sequenced in a study of blood T cell repertoires in COVID-19. Sequencing used immunoSEQ multiplex PCR; TCRdb keeps in-frame clones, though not all of them. Altogether about 170,000 clones are present, under 90% being singletons, with the ten largest covering under 2.5%. The sample taken for sequencing was peripheral blood. These receptors originate from a woman older than 75 with acute or convalescent COVID-19.

The chain joins TRBV19 to TRBJ2-2; unclear D gene. The CDR3 length is 11 residues. Germline assignment: CDR1 LNHDA and CDR2 SQIVND (reference sequence). V was cut by 5 bases and J by 7 bases, with 5 bases left in between. The CDR3 sequence is CASSFYGELFF. The DNA for the CDR3 is TGTGCCAGTAGTTTTTACGGGGAGCTGTTTTTT.

The chain couples TRBV3-1 (or the pseudogene TRBV3-2) to TRBJ2-5, with D possibly matching TRBD2 (5 bases). CDR3 length: 13 amino acids. Trimming shortened V by 4 bases and J by 6 bases, and 12 bases separated the two germline ends. Germline CDR1 is LGHDT and CDR2 is YNNKEL (reference sequence). The chain's CDR3 is CASSPGLKQTQYF. In nucleotides, the CDR3 is TGTGCCAGCAGCCCCGGACTTAAACAGACCCAGTACTTC.

This rearrangement joins TRBV2 to TRBJ1-5; 8 positions match TRBD1. This CDR3 region has 17 residues. V lost 4 bases to trimming and J lost 4 bases; unmatched junction nucleotides: 12. Germline V lookup: CDR1 SNHLY, CDR2 FYNNEI. CDR3 region: CASSGGDRSPGNQPQHF. The CDR3 bases are TGTGCCAGCAGTGGGGGGGACAGGTCACCTGGGAATCAGCCCCAGCATTTT.

This chain joins TRBV2 and TRBJ1-5; 9 bases fit TRBD1. After removal of 6 bases from V and 2 bases from J, the junction contained 14 bases not matched to a gene. CDR3 length: 18 amino acids. The germline gives CDR1 SNHLY, CDR2 FYNNEI. For the CDR3, the DNA is TGTGCCAGCAGGCGGACAGGGGCACGGAGTTATCGCAATCAGCCCCAGCATTTT. Translating it yields CASRRTGARSYRNQPQHF.

This clone came up a few times. The rearrangement links TRBV3-1 (or the pseudogene TRBV3-2) to TRBJ1-1; 7 bases are a match to TRBD1. Unmatched junction bases numbered 9, after V lost 4 bases and J lost 4 bases. In germline, CDR1 is LGHDT, CDR2 YNNKEL (reference sequence). CDR3 length: 15 residues. The CDR3: CASSPQRQGGTEAFF. In DNA, the CDR3 is TGTGCCAGCAGCCCCCAAAGACAGGGTGGCACTGAAGCTTTCTTT.

The chain carries TRBV7-2 and TRBJ2-7; TRBD1 agrees at 7 bases. Unmatched junction bases numbered 7, after V lost 0 bases and J lost 8 bases. The V gene's germline CDR1 is SGHTA and CDR2 FQGNSA. CDR3 length equals 14 residues. CDR3 region: CASSLAMTGSQQYF. In DNA, the CDR3 is TGTGCCAGCAGCTTAGCCATGACAGGGAGCCAGCAGTACTTC. Combining the CDR3 with reference TRBV7-2 and TRBJ2-7 gives the whole variable domain GAGVSQSPSNKVTEKGKDVELRCDPISGHTALYWYRQSLGQGLEFLIYFQGNSAPDKSGLPSDRFSAERTGGSVSTLTIQRTQQEDSAVYLCASSLAMTGSQQYFGPGTRLTVT.

The chain couples TRBV19 to TRBJ1-4; 9 bases fit TRBD1. The CDR3 totals 16 residues. Germline CDR1 LNHDA, CDR2 SQIVND (reference sequence). The junction had 6 bases not matched to a gene; V was cut back by 3 bases and J by 4 bases. This CDR3 is CASSILQGAGNEKLFF. The CDR3 region has the DNA TGTGCCAGTAGTATTTTACAGGGGGCAGGTAATGAAAAACTGTTTTTT.

The chain links TRBV29-1 to TRBJ2-3; D call uncertain. The germline CDR1 and CDR2 sequences are SQVTM and ANQGSEA. The CDR3 runs 11 residues. V shed 7 bases and J shed 2 bases, with 7 bases lying between them. The CDR3 is CSARVTDTQYF. For the CDR3, the DNA is TGCAGCGCCCGGGTCACAGATACGCAGTATTTT.

The chain combines TRBV5-1 with TRBJ1-5, with D perhaps matching TRBD1 (6 bases). V was clipped by 0 bases and J by 4 bases, with 8 bases between them. Looked up from germline, CDR1 is SGHRS and CDR2 is YFSETQ. The CDR3 totals 14 residues. The CDR3 DNA reads as TGCGCCAGCAGCTTGGGACAGGAAAATCAGCCCCAGCATTTT. Its translation: CASSLGQENQPQHF.

The chain recombines TRBV12-5 with TRBJ1-1; no definite D call. V shed 0 bases and J shed 4 bases, with 12 bases lying between them. CDR1 is LGHNT and CDR2 is FRNRAP in the germline V gene. The CDR3 length is 15 residues. The CDR3: CASGLVPERGTEAFF. DNA for the CDR3: TGTGCTAGTGGTTTGGTCCCCGAACGGGGCACTGAAGCTTTCTTT.

Here the CDR3 reads CASSLAIGLDVTYEQYF. Written as DNA, the CDR3 is TGTGCCAGCAGCTTAGCTATTGGACTAGATGTAACCTACGAGCAGTACTTC. The genes are TRBV7-9 and TRBJ2-7; 7 nucleotides line up with TRBD2. Per germline, CDR1 SEHNR and CDR2 FQNEAQ (reference sequence). V was pared by 0 bases and J by 2 bases, with 10 bases of the junction left unmatched. The CDR3 contains 17 residues.

The chain couples TRBV18 to TRBJ2-1; D call uncertain. V was shortened by 6 bases and J by 5 bases, with 11 bases between the two germline ends. The CDR3 runs 13 residues. Per germline, CDR1 KGHSH and CDR2 LQKENI. This CDR3 reads CASSPARNNEQFF. The CDR3 DNA reads as TGTGCCAGCTCTCCAGCCAGGAACAATGAGCAGTTCTTC.

The chain carries TRBV6-5 and TRBJ2-7; TRBD2 might be the D (6 bases). The CDR3 is 15 amino acids. Trimming cost V 7 bases and J 4 bases, with 20 bases left between them. CDR1 is MNHEY and CDR2 is SVGAGI in the germline V gene. The CDR3 sequence is CASTPPGGSRYEQYF. CDR3 sequence (DNA): TGTGCCAGCACCCCTCCCGGGGGTAGCAGGTACGAGCAGTACTTC.

This chain uses TRBV30 with TRBJ1-4; tentative D call: TRBD1 (5 bases). Germline V CDR1 and CDR2: GTSNPN, SVGIG (reference sequence). This CDR3 contains 16 residues. V lost 2 bases and J 0 bases, leaving 13 bases between the germline ends. The CDR3 sequence is CAWSTDRVATNEKLFF. Here the CDR3 DNA reads TGTGCCTGGAGTACCGACAGAGTTGCAACTAATGAAAAACTGTTTTTT.